This TCR beta chain originates from a study of glioma-infiltrating T cells. This clonotype was detected once. Using RNA template, CDR3s of TCR alpha and beta were amplified with iRepertoire arm-PCR. TCRdb independently ran MiXCR on the multiplex PCR reads; one entry per CDR3 protein. The profile shows approximately 93,000 distinct CDR3 sequences, roughly 40% of them singletons. The sequence was collected from a human donor with low-grade glioma or glioblastoma, undergoing nonglioma brain surgery, or in good health (not recorded which). The specimen was glioma tissue, nonneoplastic brain tissue, or PBMCs (not recorded which).

As DNA, the CDR3 is TGTGCCAGCCCACAGGGACTAGCGTATGGAGAGGCTTACGAGCAGTACTTC. Amino acids: CASPQGLAYGEAYEQYF. The chain couples TRBV12-3 or TRBV12-4 to TRBJ2-7; 10 bases are shared with TRBD2. The V and J ends lost 8 bases and 4 bases, in that order; junction bases with no gene match: 17. CDR3 length: 17 amino acids.